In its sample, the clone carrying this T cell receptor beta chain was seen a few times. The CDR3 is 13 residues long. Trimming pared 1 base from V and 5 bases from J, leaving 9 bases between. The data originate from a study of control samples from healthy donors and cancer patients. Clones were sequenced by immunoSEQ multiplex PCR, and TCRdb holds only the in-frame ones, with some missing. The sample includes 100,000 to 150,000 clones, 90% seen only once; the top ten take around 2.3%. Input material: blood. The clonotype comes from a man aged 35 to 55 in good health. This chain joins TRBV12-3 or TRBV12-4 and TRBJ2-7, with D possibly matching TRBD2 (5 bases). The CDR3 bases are TGTGCCAGCAGTTTAGGCGCGAGGGACGAGCAGTACTTC. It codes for CASSLGARDEQYF.